This TCR beta chain was captured by sequencing in a study of CD8 T cells in ankylosing spondylitis. V gave up 4 bases and J gave up 0 bases; unmatched junction bases: 6. The CDR3 loop spans 16 amino acids. Study findings and constraints: Enrichment of disease-linked clones was reportedly significant in matched ankylosing spondylitis synovial fluid.

This clonotype was recorded many times. Its antigen is currently unknown. TCRdb used MiXCR to reprocess the 5' RACE reads, holding one entry per CDR3 protein. The sample has 200,000 or so distinct CDR3 sequences, about 20% seen once; the top ten hold 4.3%. This chain joins TRBV12-3 or TRBV12-4 and TRBJ2-1; TRBD2 matches 7 bases. The sequence derives from a male donor aged 10-29 years with ankylosing spondylitis or in good health (not recorded which). The specimen was blood, either unsorted or a sorted T cell fraction (not recorded which). The CDR3 DNA reads as TGTGCCAGCAGTTCCTATAGCGGGCGCTCCTACAATGAGCAGTTCTTC. Translation gives CASSSYSGRSYNEQFF.